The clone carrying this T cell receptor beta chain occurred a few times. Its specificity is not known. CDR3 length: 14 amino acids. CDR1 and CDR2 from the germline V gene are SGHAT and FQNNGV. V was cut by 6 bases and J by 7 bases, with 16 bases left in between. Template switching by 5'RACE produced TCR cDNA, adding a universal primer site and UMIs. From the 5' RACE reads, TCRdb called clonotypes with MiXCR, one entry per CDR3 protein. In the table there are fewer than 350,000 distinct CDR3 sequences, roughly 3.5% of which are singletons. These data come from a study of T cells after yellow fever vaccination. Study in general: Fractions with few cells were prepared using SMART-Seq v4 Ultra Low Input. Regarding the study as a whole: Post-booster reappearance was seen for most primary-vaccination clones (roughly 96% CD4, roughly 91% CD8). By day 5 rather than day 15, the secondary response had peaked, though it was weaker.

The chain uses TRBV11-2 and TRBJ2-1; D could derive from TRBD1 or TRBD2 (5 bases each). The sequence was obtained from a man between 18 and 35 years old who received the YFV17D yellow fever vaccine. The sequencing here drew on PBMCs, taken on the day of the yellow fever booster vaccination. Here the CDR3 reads CASRRAPRENEQFF. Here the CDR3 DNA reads TGTGCCAGCAGGAGGGCCCCCAGGGAAAATGAGCAGTTCTTC.